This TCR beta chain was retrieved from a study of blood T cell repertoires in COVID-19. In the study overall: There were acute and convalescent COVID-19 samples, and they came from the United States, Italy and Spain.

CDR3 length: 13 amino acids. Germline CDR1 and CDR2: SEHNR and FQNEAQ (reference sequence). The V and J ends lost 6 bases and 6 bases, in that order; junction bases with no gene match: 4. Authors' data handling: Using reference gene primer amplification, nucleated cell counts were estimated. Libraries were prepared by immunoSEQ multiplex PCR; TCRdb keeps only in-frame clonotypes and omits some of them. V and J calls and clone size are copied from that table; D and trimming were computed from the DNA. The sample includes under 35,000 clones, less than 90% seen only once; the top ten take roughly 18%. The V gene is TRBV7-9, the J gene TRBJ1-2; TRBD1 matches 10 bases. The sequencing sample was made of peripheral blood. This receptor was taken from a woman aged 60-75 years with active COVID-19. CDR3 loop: CASSSGQGDGYTF. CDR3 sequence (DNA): TGTGCCAGCAGTTCTGGACAGGGGGATGGCTACACCTTC.